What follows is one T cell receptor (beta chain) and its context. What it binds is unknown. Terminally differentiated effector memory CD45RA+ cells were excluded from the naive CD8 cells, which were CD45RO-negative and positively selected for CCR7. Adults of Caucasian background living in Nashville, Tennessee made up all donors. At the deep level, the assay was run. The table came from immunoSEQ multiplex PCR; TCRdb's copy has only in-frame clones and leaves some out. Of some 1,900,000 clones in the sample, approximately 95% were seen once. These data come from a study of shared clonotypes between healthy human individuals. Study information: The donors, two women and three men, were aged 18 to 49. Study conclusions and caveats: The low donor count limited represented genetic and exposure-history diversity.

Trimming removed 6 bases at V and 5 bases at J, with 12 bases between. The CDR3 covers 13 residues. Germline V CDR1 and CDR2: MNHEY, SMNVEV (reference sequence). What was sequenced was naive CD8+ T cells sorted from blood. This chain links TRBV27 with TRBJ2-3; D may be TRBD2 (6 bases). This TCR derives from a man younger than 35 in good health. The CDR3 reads CASSLIAEDTQYF. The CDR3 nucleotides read TGTGCCAGCAGCTTAATAGCGGAAGATACGCAGTATTTT.